The rows below give T cell receptor beta chains drawn from one sample of a study of PD-1 blockade in classical Hodgkin lymphoma. Method: immunoSEQ multiplex PCR; TCRdb's copy keeps in-frame clones and lacks some. Of about 24,000 clones listed, about 70% are singletons. Sequencing was performed on peripheral blood mononuclear cells (PBMCs), taken before the fourth cycle of nivolumab. Source of these receptors: a human donor with classical Hodgkin lymphoma. The CDR3 runs from the conserved cysteine through the conserved F or W. Each record gives: clone size, D gene, J gene, V gene, CDR3 protein, CDR3 DNA. D genes are given only for firm matches. Clone size is shown for a subset of rows, as once, few, many or a class of expanded clone.

NA NA TRBJ1-2 TRBV28 CASSLVGPRGYTF TGTGCCAGCAGTTTAGTAGGGCCCCGGGGCTACACCTTC
medium-sized NA TRBJ1-2 TRBV18 CASSPFVQNYGYTF TGTGCCAGCTCACCATTCGTCCAGAACTATGGCTACACCTTC
NA NA TRBJ2-3 TRBV29-1 CSVDGLRNTDTQYF TGCAGCGTTGACGGACTAAGGAACACAGATACGCAGTATTTT
few TRBD1 TRBJ2-2 TRBV29-1 CSVARTGDTGELFF TGCAGCGTTGCAAGGACAGGGGACACCGGGGAGCTGTTTTTT
NA TRBD1 TRBJ2-1 TRBV19 CASSQDRGWSNEQFF TGTGCCAGTAGCCAGGACAGGGGATGGAGCAATGAGCAGTTCTTC
NA TRBD2 TRBJ2-3 TRBV4-1 CASSQDWDLSGGTHLDTQYF TGCGCCAGCAGCCAAGATTGGGACTTATCGGGGGGGACCCATCTAGATACGCAGTATTTT
few NA TRBJ1-1 TRBV27 CASSSYTEAFF TGTGCCAGCAGCTCCTACACTGAAGCTTTCTTT
few NA TRBJ1-1 TRBV12-5 CASGFGAEAFF TGTGCTAGTGGTTTTGGGGCTGAAGCTTTCTTT
NA NA TRBJ2-7 TRBV2 CASAQGLREQYF TGTGCCAGCGCCCAGGGGTTGAGGGAGCAGTACTTC
NA TRBD1 TRBJ1-2 TRBV7-9 CASSTGVDGYTF TGTGCCAGCAGCACAGGGGTAGATGGCTACACCTTC
few NA TRBJ2-7 TRBV2 CASGRGSGSYEQYF TGTGCCAGTGGTCGGGGTTCGGGATCCTACGAGCAGTACTTC
NA NA TRBJ1-1 TRBV6-1 CASSIGGVTEAFF TGTGCCAGCAGTATTGGGGGTGTCACTGAAGCTTTCTTT
NA NA TRBJ1-2 TRBV7-9 CASSLSGDGYTF TGTGCCAGCAGCTTATCTGGGGATGGCTACACCTTC
NA TRBD2 TRBJ2-1 TRBV4-1 CASSQDMTGGHGNEQFF TGCGCCAGCAGCCAAGATATGACGGGGGGGCATGGCAATGAGCAGTTCTTC
NA NA TRBJ1-5 TRBV28 CASRPGQTSNQPQHF TGTGCCAGCAGGCCCGGACAGACGAGCAATCAGCCCCAGCATTTT
NA NA TRBJ2-3 TRBV4-1 CASSHQVATDTQYF TGCGCCAGCAGCCACCAGGTAGCCACAGATACGCAGTATTTT